These 16 T cell receptor beta chains originate from one sample sequenced in a study of CD8 T cells in ankylosing spondylitis. Findings and limits, study-wide: Seemingly distinctive of ankylosing spondylitis blood was a TCR beta motif formed by eight highly homologous variants.

What these receptors recognize is not known. TCRdb passed the 5' RACE reads through MiXCR, listing each CDR3 protein once. The sample includes about 800,000 distinct CDR3 sequences, approximately 12% of them seen just once. Sequenced material: blood, either unsorted or a sorted T cell fraction (not recorded which). Receptors were obtained from a male donor with ankylosing spondylitis.

J is TRBJ2-3 and V is TRBV4-3; TRBD2 matches at 9 bases. The germline gives CDR1 LGHNA, CDR2 YSLEER. V shed 1 base, J shed 3 bases, and the junction held 11 bases outside the gene matches. The CDR3 length is 18 residues. CDR3 residues: CASSQGVGIAGETDTQYF. Here the CDR3 DNA reads TGCGCCAGCAGCCAAGGAGTGGGAATAGCGGGGGAGACAGATACGCAGTATTTT.

This clonotype was detected a few times. The V gene is TRBV20-1, the J gene TRBJ2-1; D is perhaps TRBD2 (5 bases). CDR1 is DFQATT and CDR2 is SNEGSKA in the germline V gene (reference sequence). CDR3 size: 12 residues. Trimming left V 2 bases short and J 4 bases short, with 6 bases between. In DNA form, the CDR3 reads TGCAGTGCTAGATGGACTTACAATGAGCAGTTCTTC. Protein: CSARWTYNEQFF.

This clonotype came up a few times. V is TRBV10-3 and J is TRBJ2-5; D not certain. The CDR3 contains 13 residues. Germline CDR1 and CDR2: ENHRY and SYGVKD. Trimming stripped 5 bases from V and 1 base from J, with 8 bases between. Here the CDR3 DNA reads TGTGCCATCAGTAAGGGCAGCCAAGAGACCCAGTACTTC. The encoded protein is CAISKGSQETQYF.

The V and J genes are TRBV28 and TRBJ2-7, with 11 bases fitting TRBD2. The CDR3 spans 16 residues. In germline, CDR1 is MDHEN, CDR2 SYDVKM. V was clipped by 6 bases and J by 0 bases; unmatched bases: 7. The CDR3 here is CASSLGGLAVSYEQYF. CDR3 DNA: TGTGCCAGCAGCCTAGGGGGACTAGCGGTCTCCTACGAGCAGTACTTC.

The rearrangement links TRBV6-5 to TRBJ2-7; 7 nucleotides align to TRBD2. There are 16 residues in the CDR3. Trimming cost V 1 base and J 7 bases; bases outside gene matches: 13. Germline V gives CDR1 MNHEY, CDR2 SVGAGI. Written as DNA, the CDR3 is TGTGCCAGCAGTTACTTTTCGCCTAGCGGTGCGGGGGAGCAGTACTTC. Its protein product is CASSYFSPSGAGEQYF.

A few counts support this clonotype. The J gene is TRBJ1-2, the V gene TRBV12-3 or TRBV12-4; possibly TRBD1 for D (6 bases). Trimming removed 5 bases at V and 4 bases at J, with 11 bases between. This CDR3 region has 13 residues. In DNA, the CDR3 is TGTGCCAGCAGTGGACAGATCCCCTATGGCTACACCTTC. It is translated as CASSGQIPYGYTF.

The chain's CDR3 is CAWSVGGEQYF. The CDR3 DNA is TGTGCCTGGAGCGTAGGTGGCGAGCAGTACTTC. The rearrangement links TRBV30 to TRBJ2-7; D remains unclear. The CDR3 covers 11 residues. The germline V gene has CDR1 GTSNPN and CDR2 SVGIG (reference sequence). The V and J ends lost 3 bases and 6 bases respectively, with 9 bases between them.

The chain joins TRBV10-3 to TRBJ2-7, with 10 bases lining up with TRBD1. The V and J ends lost 5 bases and 3 bases, in that order; junction bases with no gene match: 4. The germline gives CDR1 ENHRY, CDR2 SYGVKD. The CDR3 spans 14 residues. The CDR3 DNA reads TGTGCCATCAGTTCCGGGACAGGGGTCTACGAGCAGTACTTC. This translates into CAISSGTGVYEQYF.

This clonotype was observed a handful of times. The J gene is TRBJ2-5, the V gene TRBV20-1; 9 nucleotides align to TRBD2. Germline V gene data show CDR1 as DFQATT and CDR2 as SNEGSKA (reference sequence). The CDR3 runs 13 residues. Trimming removed 3 bases from V and 4 bases from J; junction bases left unmatched: 3. In nucleotides, the CDR3 is TGCAGTGCTAGGGCGGGAGGGGCAGAGACCCAGTACTTC. Protein: CSARAGGAETQYF.

The table lists this clonotype with many counts. This chain joins TRBV5-5 and TRBJ2-3; TRBD2 matches at 8 bases. Germline V lookup: CDR1 SGHKS, CDR2 YYEKEE (reference sequence). V dropped 4 bases and J dropped 2; count of bases not matched to a gene: 3. This CDR3 is 14 amino acids long. CDR3 in DNA: TGTGCCAGCAGCAGACTAGCGACCACAGATACGCAGTATTTT. This gives the protein CASSRLATTDTQYF.

The chain uses TRBV7-9 and TRBJ2-7; no firm D call. Germline CDR1 reads SEHNR; CDR2 reads FQNEAQ (reference sequence). Trimming removed 1 base at V and 7 bases at J, with 14 bases between. The CDR3 runs 14 residues. The CDR3 here is CASSLGSGVGEQYF. DNA for the CDR3: TGTGCCAGCAGCTTAGGATCGGGCGTAGGGGAGCAGTACTTC. Full variable domain (outside the CDR3, taken from reference TRBV7-9 and TRBJ2-7): DTGVSQNPRHKITKRGQNVTFRCDPISEHNRLYWYRQTLGQGPEFLTYFQNEAQLEKSRLLSDRFSAERPKGSFSTLEIQRTEQGDSAMYLCASSLGSGVGEQYFGPGTRLTVT.

This clonotype came up many times. The rearrangement uses TRBV12-3 or TRBV12-4 and TRBJ2-1; TRBD2 aligns across 9 bases. Germline trimming cut 7 bases from V and 2 bases from J; bases unmatched to any gene: 3. The CDR3 is 14 residues long. The CDR3 sequence: CASTSSGTYNEQFF. CDR3 coding DNA: TGTGCCAGCACGTCTAGCGGGACCTACAATGAGCAGTTCTTC.

This clonotype appeared many times. In DNA form, the CDR3 reads TGCGCCAGCAGTGACACGGGGCTTCTGGTCGAGCAGTACTTC. Encoded protein: CASSDTGLLVEQYF. The chain uses TRBV10-1 and TRBJ2-7; D possibly matches TRBD1 or TRBD2 (5 bases each). The ends were cut back, 3 bases at V and 6 bases at J, with 15 bases in the middle. The CDR3 extends over 14 amino acids. Per the germline V gene, CDR1 is WNHNN and CDR2 is SYGVQD (reference sequence).

The chain carries TRBV9 and TRBJ2-6, with unresolved D. The germline V gene has CDR1 SGDLS and CDR2 YYNGEE. The CDR3 has 16 amino acids. Trimming removed 0 bases from V and 1 base from J, with 8 bases in between. This CDR3 is CASSVGQGSGANVLTF. The CDR3 DNA reads TGTGCCAGCAGCGTAGGTCAAGGATCTGGGGCCAACGTCCTGACTTTC. Combining the CDR3 with reference TRBV9 and TRBJ2-6 gives the whole variable domain DSGVTQTPKHLITATGQRVTLRCSPRSGDLSVYWYQQSLDQGLQFLIQYYNGEERAKGNILERFSAQQFPDLHSELNLSSLELGDSALYFCASSVGQGSGANVLTFGAGSRLTVL.

The J gene is TRBJ2-3, the V gene TRBV5-6, with TRBD2 matching 8 bases. The CDR3 runs to 15 residues. The V segment lost 5 bases and the J segment 0 bases; nucleotides outside the gene matches: 5. Per germline, CDR1 SGHDT and CDR2 YYEEEE. The DNA for the CDR3 is TGTGCCAGCAGTGTAGCGGGGCCCAGCACAGATACGCAGTATTTT. Translated, it gives CASSVAGPSTDTQYF. Full variable domain (rest looked up from reference TRBV5-6 and TRBJ2-3): DAGVTQSPTHLIKTRGQQVTLRCSPKSGHDTVSWYQQALGQGPQFIFQYYEEEERQRGNFPDRFSGHQFPNYSSELNVNALLLGDSALYLCASSVAGPSTDTQYFGPGTRLTVL.

The rearrangement joins TRBV15 to TRBJ1-4; a possible D gene is TRBD1 (5 bases). CDR1 and CDR2 (germline): LNHNV, YYDKDF (reference sequence). This CDR3 spans 16 amino acids. Trimming took off 0 bases at V and 7 bases at J, with 15 bases between the two ends. Written as DNA, the CDR3 is TGTGCCACCAGCAGAGATCGACCCAGGGAGAGTGAAAAACTGTTTTTT. This sequence encodes CATSRDRPRESEKLFF.